This T cell receptor (beta chain) was retrieved from a study of tumor and adjacent non-tumor tissue in lung cancer. V shed 4 bases, J shed 5 bases, and the junction held 5 bases outside the gene matches. Germline V gene lookup returns CDR1 SGHRS and CDR2 YFSETQ. The CDR3 covers 13 residues. This clonotype was observed a handful of times. A much larger clone lies one base from this, so it may be a read error. This sample's RNA came from whole unsorted tissue. Distant lung tissue was collected more than 3 cm away from the tumor edge. TCRbeta libraries were built with three rounds of nested PCR, modified from ARM-PCR. MiXCR, applied by TCRdb to the multiplex PCR reads, yields one record per CDR3 protein. The table records about 110,000 distinct CDR3 sequences, 50% to 70% of them present only once.

This chain uses TRBV5-1 with TRBJ2-5; TRBD1 aligns across 7 bases. The clonotype originates from a man in his 60s with non-small cell lung cancer. The sequenced material came from distant non-tumor lung tissue. This CDR3 is CASSKGTAETQYF. CDR3 DNA sequence: TGCGCCAGCAGCAAGGGGACAGCCGAGACCCAGTACTTC.